A single sample gave rise to the 23 T cell receptor beta chains below, sequenced in a study of OX40 agonist ivuxolimab in advanced cancers. Some clones are missing from TCRdb's copy, which holds only in-frame ones; the method was immunoSEQ multiplex PCR. The sample lists roughly 75,000 clones, about 93% occurring once. This specimen was CD4+ or CD8+ T cells sorted from blood, taken in a trial of the OX40 agonist ivuxolimab. The receptors were sampled from an adult with an advanced solid tumor such as melanoma, head and neck, liver or kidney cancer.

With respect to this clone: This sample also contains other DNA sequences that code for the same CDR3. The chain has TRBV20-1 and TRBJ2-7; D might be TRBD2 (5 bases). This CDR3 is 11 amino acids long. Germline-derived CDR1 and CDR2 are DFQATT and SNEGSKA (reference sequence). The V end lost 6 bases, the J end lost 0 bases, and 6 bases lay between the germline ends. The CDR3 protein is CSARDSYEQYF. The CDR3 DNA reads as TGCAGTGCCCGGGACTCCTACGAGCAGTACTTC.

V is TRBV18 and J is TRBJ1-2, with TRBD1 identical over 7 bases. V gave up 0 bases and J gave up 4 bases; unmatched junction bases: 11. The CDR3 extends over 17 amino acids. Germline assignment: CDR1 KGHSH and CDR2 LQKENI. CDR3 sequence reads: CASSPPEGRGGSYGYTF. CDR3 bases: TGTGCCAGCTCACCACCTGAGGGCAGGGGGGGAAGCTATGGCTACACCTTC.

As to this clone: Germline and junction disagree at one end, which may indicate a read error. The rearrangement links TRBV7-9 to TRBJ2-3, with D possibly matching TRBD2 (5 bases). The CDR3 is 13 amino acids. Germline V CDR1 and CDR2: SEHNR, FQNEAQ (reference sequence). The CDR3 region is CASSSGNGIQISF. Here the CDR3 DNA reads TGTGCCAGCAGCTCGGGTAACGGGATACAGATAAGTTTT.

This chain uses TRBV5-1 with TRBJ2-7; TRBD1 aligns across 10 bases. Germline lookup yields CDR1 SGHRS and CDR2 YFSETQ. The CDR3 covers 15 residues. V shed 0 bases, J shed 3 bases, and the junction held 3 bases outside the gene matches. This chain's CDR3 is CASSLGQGAIYEQYF. The CDR3 region has the DNA TGCGCCAGCAGCTTGGGACAGGGGGCGATCTACGAGCAGTACTTC.

This clone appeared once. J is TRBJ1-2 and V is TRBV29-1; 8 nucleotides agree with TRBD1. The trim removed 4 bases at V and 6 bases at J, leaving 10 bases unmatched. Germline assignment: CDR1 SQVTM and CDR2 ANQGSEA. This CDR3 has 14 residues. This chain's CDR3 is CSVVDRVGRDGYTF. DNA for the CDR3: TGCAGCGTTGTGGACAGGGTAGGGCGAGATGGCTACACCTTC. Supplemented by reference TRBV29-1 and TRBJ1-2, the full variable domain reads SAVISQKPSRDICQRGTSLTIQCQVDSQVTMMFWYRQQPGQSLTLIATANQGSEATYESGFVIDKFPISRPNLTFSTLTVSNMSPEDSSIYLCSVVDRVGRDGYTFGSGTRLTVV.

The DNA of the CDR3 is TGCGCCAGCAGCCAAGATCCCGGGGATAATCAGCCCCAGCATTTT. This encodes CASSQDPGDNQPQHF. The chain links TRBV4-1 to TRBJ1-5; no reliable D call. Trimming pared 0 bases from V and 4 bases from J, leaving 10 bases between. The CDR3 has 15 residues. Germline V gives CDR1 MGHRA, CDR2 YSYEKL.

The chain links TRBV7-9 to TRBJ2-2, with 8 nucleotides matching TRBD1. Germline V CDR1 and CDR2: SEHNR, FQNEAQ (reference sequence). V lost 1 base to trimming and J lost 3 bases; unmatched junction nucleotides: 7. The CDR3 runs 17 residues. This chain's CDR3 is CASSLVPRGLDTGELFF. The CDR3, as DNA: TGTGCCAGCAGCTTAGTTCCCAGGGGGCTCGACACCGGGGAGCTGTTTTTT.

The V gene is TRBV29-1, the J gene TRBJ1-1, with unresolved D. Trimming shortened V by 0 bases and J by 1 base, and 9 bases separated the two germline ends. CDR3 length: 14 residues. In germline, CDR1 is SQVTM, CDR2 ANQGSEA. The CDR3 DNA is TGCAGCGTTGAAGACGGAAAGGGGAACACTGAAGCTTTCTTT. It is translated as CSVEDGKGNTEAFF.

V and J are TRBV30 and TRBJ2-7; possible D gene TRBD1, 5 bases. The CDR3 consists of 13 residues. V was pared by 2 bases and J by 3 bases, with 11 bases between. Germline CDR1 and CDR2: GTSNPN and SVGIG (reference sequence). CDR3 residues: CAWSSQDSYEQYF. CDR3 nucleotides: TGTGCCTGGAGTTCACAAGACAGCTACGAGCAGTACTTC. The full variable domain, rest sourced from reference TRBV30 and TRBJ2-7, is SQTIHQWPATLVQPVGSPLSLECTVEGTSNPNLYWYRQAAGRGLQLLFYSVGIGQISSEVPQNLSASRPQDRQFILSSKKLLLSDSGFYLCAWSSQDSYEQYFGPGTRLTVT.

The rearrangement links TRBV2 to TRBJ2-7; D gene unclear. This CDR3 has 11 amino acids. V was pared by 7 bases and J by 4 bases, with 8 bases between. CDR1 and CDR2 (germline): SNHLY, FYNNEI. CDR3 DNA: TGTGCCAGCACCATTCCGTACGAGCAGTACTTC. The encoded protein is CASTIPYEQYF.

J is TRBJ1-1 and V is TRBV5-4; 7 bases are shared with TRBD1. In germline, CDR1 is SGHNT, CDR2 YYREEE (reference sequence). The trim removed 0 bases at V and 1 base at J, leaving 3 bases unmatched. The CDR3 runs 15 residues. CDR3 in amino acids: CASSLARQGNTEAFF. CDR3 nucleotides: TGTGCCAGCAGCTTGGCAAGACAGGGGAACACTGAAGCTTTCTTT.

The CDR3 sequence: CASSPVKSSYNEQFF. In DNA, the CDR3 is TGTGCCAGCAGCCCAGTCAAAAGCTCCTACAATGAGCAGTTCTTC. The rearrangement uses TRBV11-2 and TRBJ2-1; D not certain. The germline CDR1 and CDR2 sequences are SGHAT and FQNNGV. This CDR3 comprises 15 residues. Trimming shortened V by 5 bases and J by 0 bases, and 11 bases separated the two germline ends. The full variable domain, completed using reference TRBV11-2 and TRBJ2-1, is EAGVAQSPRYKIIEKRQSVAFWCNPISGHATLYWYQQILGQGPKLLIQFQNNGVVDDSQLPKDRFSAERLKGVDSTLKIQPAKLEDSAVYLCASSPVKSSYNEQFFGPGTRLTVL.

The chain is built from TRBV27 and TRBJ2-7, with D unclear. The V end lost 4 bases, the J end lost 2 bases, and 12 bases lay between the germline ends. This CDR3 is 14 amino acids long. Germline V gives CDR1 MNHEY, CDR2 SMNVEV (reference sequence). CDR3 residues: CASSSRQVPYEQYF. The CDR3 DNA reads TGTGCCAGCAGTTCGAGGCAGGTTCCCTACGAGCAGTACTTC.

This chain uses TRBV5-1 with TRBJ2-1; D is unclear. Germline CDR1 reads SGHRS; CDR2 reads YFSETQ. Trimming took 4 bases from V and 4 from J, leaving 18 bases between them. This CDR3 has 16 residues. The CDR3 spells CASSPEPGHGYNEQFF. CDR3 nucleotide sequence: TGCGCCAGCAGCCCCGAGCCGGGCCATGGGTACAATGAGCAGTTCTTC.

The chain carries TRBV15 and TRBJ2-4, with D hard to call. V was clipped by 0 bases and J by 15 bases, with 15 bases between them. CDR1 is LNHNV and CDR2 is YYDKDF in the germline V gene (reference sequence). The CDR3 totals 13 residues. In DNA form, the CDR3 reads TGTGCCACCAGCAGAGATAGGGAAAGATTCATGTACTTC. The encoded protein is CATSRDRERFMYF.

The chain combines TRBV19 with TRBJ2-2, with a possible D match to TRBD1 (6 bases). Trimming cost V 0 bases and J 4 bases, with 12 bases left between them. Germline CDR1 LNHDA, CDR2 SQIVND (reference sequence). This CDR3 is 16 amino acids long. The CDR3 DNA follows: TGTGCCAGTAGTATAGATACGAGGGGGTCCACCGGGGAGCTGTTTTTT. It specifies CASSIDTRGSTGELFF. Looking up the rest from reference TRBV19 and TRBJ2-2 gives the full variable domain: DGGITQSPKYLFRKEGQNVTLSCEQNLNHDAMYWYRQDPGQGLRLIYYSQIVNDFQKGDIAEGYSVSREKKESFPLTVTSAQKNPTAFYLCASSIDTRGSTGELFFGEGSRLTVL.

The chain links TRBV5-1 to TRBJ2-1, with a weak D call TRBD2 (6 bases). The V end was cut by 0 bases, the J end by 7 bases, with 8 bases between. Germline loops: CDR1 SGHRS, CDR2 YFSETQ. The CDR3 contains 13 residues. The CDR3 sequence is CASSLGGRNEQFF. The CDR3 DNA is TGCGCCAGCAGCTTGGGGGGGAGGAATGAGCAGTTCTTC.

The rearrangement uses TRBV23-1 and TRBJ1-5; 9 positions agree with TRBD1. TRBV23-1 is an open reading frame, and its role is uncertain. This CDR3 contains 15 residues. With V trimmed by 6 bases and J by 2 bases, 5 bases remained unmatched. The CDR3 reads CASSTGGLGNQPQHF. CDR3 coding DNA: TGCGCCAGCAGCACAGGGGGCTTAGGCAATCAGCCCCAGCATTTT.

Comment on this clone: The junction does not match germline at one end; this may be a read error. The chain has TRBV6-6 and TRBJ1-1; D not certain. Germline CDR1 MNHNY, CDR2 SVGAGI (reference sequence). The CDR3 sequence is 12 residues long. The CDR3 reads CASRDPNAEAFF. CDR3 nucleotide sequence: TGTGCCAGCAGGGACCCGAACGCTGAAGCTTTCTTT.

The J gene is TRBJ1-2, the V gene TRBV7-8; D is unclear. Germline V gene data show CDR1 as SGHVS and CDR2 as FQNEAQ. V lost 5 bases to trimming and J lost 7 bases, with 17 bases between them. The CDR3 sequence is 14 residues long. The CDR3 here is CASSDPLRTGGYTF. CDR3 nucleotide sequence: TGTGCCAGCAGCGACCCACTTCGCACGGGTGGCTACACCTTC.

The chain combines TRBV7-9 with TRBJ1-3, with a weak D call TRBD1 (6 bases). Germline assignment: CDR1 SEHNR and CDR2 FQNEAQ (reference sequence). V dropped 1 base and J dropped 0 bases, with 10 bases sitting between them. The CDR3 is made up of 16 amino acids. This CDR3 is CASSLGDIVSGNTIYF. The CDR3, as DNA: TGTGCCAGCAGCTTAGGGGACATCGTCTCTGGAAACACCATATATTTT. Variable domain in full (rest from reference TRBV7-9 and TRBJ1-3): DTGVSQNPRHKITKRGQNVTFRCDPISEHNRLYWYRQTLGQGPEFLTYFQNEAQLEKSRLLSDRFSAERPKGSFSTLEIQRTEQGDSAMYLCASSLGDIVSGNTIYFGEGSWLTVV.

This chain connects TRBV27 to TRBJ2-2, with D unclear. Germline V gene data show CDR1 as MNHEY and CDR2 as SMNVEV (reference sequence). This CDR3 spans 14 amino acids. Trimming shortened V by 6 bases and J by 3 bases, and 11 bases separated the two germline ends. The CDR3 loop is CASSPQSYTGELFF. In DNA form, the CDR3 reads TGTGCCAGCAGCCCCCAAAGTTACACCGGGGAGCTGTTTTTT.

The gene calls are TRBV5-6 and TRBJ1-1, with 8 bases fitting TRBD1. The length of the CDR3 is 16 residues. In germline, CDR1 is SGHDT, CDR2 YYEEEE. V dropped 5 bases and J dropped 0; count of bases not matched to a gene: 9. The CDR3 region has the DNA TGTGCCAGCAGTTTTGACGGGACAGGTCTGAACACTGAAGCTTTCTTT. Translation: CASSFDGTGLNTEAFF.